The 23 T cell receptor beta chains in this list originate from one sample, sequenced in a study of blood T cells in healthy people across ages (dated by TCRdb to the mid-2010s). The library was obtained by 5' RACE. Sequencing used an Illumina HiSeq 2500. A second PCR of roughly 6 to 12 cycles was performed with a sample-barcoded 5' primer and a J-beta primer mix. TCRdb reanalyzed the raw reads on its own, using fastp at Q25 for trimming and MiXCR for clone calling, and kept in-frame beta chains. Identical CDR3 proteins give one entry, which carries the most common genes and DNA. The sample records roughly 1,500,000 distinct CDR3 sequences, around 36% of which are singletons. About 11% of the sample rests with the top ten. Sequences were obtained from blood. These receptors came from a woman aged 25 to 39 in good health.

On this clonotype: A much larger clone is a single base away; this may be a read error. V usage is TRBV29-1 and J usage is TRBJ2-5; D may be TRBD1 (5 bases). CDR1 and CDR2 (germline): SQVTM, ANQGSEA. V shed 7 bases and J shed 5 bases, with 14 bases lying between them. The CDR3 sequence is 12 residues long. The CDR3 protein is CSATGGRETQYF. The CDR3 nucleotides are TGCAGCGCAACAGGTGGCAGGGAGACCCAGTACTTC.

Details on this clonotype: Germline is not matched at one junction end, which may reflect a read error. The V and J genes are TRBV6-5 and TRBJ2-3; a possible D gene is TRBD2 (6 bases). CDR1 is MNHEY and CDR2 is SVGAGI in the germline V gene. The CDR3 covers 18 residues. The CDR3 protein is CASSYSFLTETSTDTQYF. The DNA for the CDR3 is TGTGCCAGCAGTTACTCCTTTCTGACAGAAACTAGCACAGATACACAGTATTTT.

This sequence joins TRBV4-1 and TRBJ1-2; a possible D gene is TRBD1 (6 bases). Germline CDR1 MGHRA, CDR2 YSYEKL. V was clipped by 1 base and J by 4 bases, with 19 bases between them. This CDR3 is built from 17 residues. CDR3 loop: CASSQVIDRKGVYGYTF. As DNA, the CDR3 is TGCGCCAGCAGCCAAGTTATAGATAGAAAGGGGGTCTATGGCTACACCTTC.

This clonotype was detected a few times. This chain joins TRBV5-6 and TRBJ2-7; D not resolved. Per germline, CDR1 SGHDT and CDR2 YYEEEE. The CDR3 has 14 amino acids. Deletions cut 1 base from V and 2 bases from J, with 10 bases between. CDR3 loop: CASSLWGDAYEQYF. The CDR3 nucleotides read TGTGCCAGCAGCTTGTGGGGTGATGCCTACGAGCAGTACTTC.

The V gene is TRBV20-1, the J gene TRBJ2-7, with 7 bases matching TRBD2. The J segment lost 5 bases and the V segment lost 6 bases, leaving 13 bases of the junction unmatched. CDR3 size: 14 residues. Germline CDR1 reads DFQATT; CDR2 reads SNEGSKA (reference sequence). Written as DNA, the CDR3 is TGCAGTGCACCGCGTGCGGGAGATAAGGACGAGCAGTACTTC. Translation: CSAPRAGDKDEQYF.

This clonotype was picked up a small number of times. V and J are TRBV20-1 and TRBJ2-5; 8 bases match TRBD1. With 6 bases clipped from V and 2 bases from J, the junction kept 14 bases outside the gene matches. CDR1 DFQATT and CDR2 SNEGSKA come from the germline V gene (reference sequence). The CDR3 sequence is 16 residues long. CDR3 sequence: CSATPLGQGAQETQYF. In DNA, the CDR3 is TGCAGTGCCACCCCCCTCGGACAGGGTGCACAAGAGACCCAGTACTTC.

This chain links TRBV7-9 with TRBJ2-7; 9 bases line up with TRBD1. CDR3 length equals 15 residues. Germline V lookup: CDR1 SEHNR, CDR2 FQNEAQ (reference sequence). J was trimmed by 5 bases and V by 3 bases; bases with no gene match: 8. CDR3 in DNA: TGTGCCAGCAGCTTGCCGGGACAGGGTTCCGACGAGCAGTACTTC. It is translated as CASSLPGQGSDEQYF. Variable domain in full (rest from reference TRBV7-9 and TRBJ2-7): DTGVSQNPRHKITKRGQNVTFRCDPISEHNRLYWYRQTLGQGPEFLTYFQNEAQLEKSRLLSDRFSAERPKGSFSTLEIQRTEQGDSAMYLCASSLPGQGSDEQYFGPGTRLTVT.

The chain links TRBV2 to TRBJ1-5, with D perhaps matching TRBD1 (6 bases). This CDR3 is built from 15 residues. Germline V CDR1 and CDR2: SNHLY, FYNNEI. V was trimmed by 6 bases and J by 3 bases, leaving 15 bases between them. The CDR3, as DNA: TGTGCCAGCAGCCAAACAGGGAGTTACAATCAGCCCCAGCATTTT. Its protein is CASSQTGSYNQPQHF.

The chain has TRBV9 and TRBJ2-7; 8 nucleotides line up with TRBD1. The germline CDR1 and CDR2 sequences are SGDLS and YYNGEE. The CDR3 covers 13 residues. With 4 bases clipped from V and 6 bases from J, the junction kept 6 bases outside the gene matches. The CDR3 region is CASSPQGAREQYF. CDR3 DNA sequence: TGTGCCAGCAGCCCCCAGGGGGCTCGCGAGCAGTACTTC.

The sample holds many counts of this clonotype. The CDR3 is CAIRSGGAGDTQYF. The CDR3 DNA is TGTGCCATCAGGAGCGGGGGGGCGGGAGATACGCAGTATTTT. The rearrangement joins TRBV10-3 to TRBJ2-3; 10 bases match TRBD2. J was trimmed by 5 bases and V by 6 bases; bases with no gene match: 5. From germline, CDR1 is ENHRY and CDR2 SYGVKD. The CDR3 runs 14 residues.

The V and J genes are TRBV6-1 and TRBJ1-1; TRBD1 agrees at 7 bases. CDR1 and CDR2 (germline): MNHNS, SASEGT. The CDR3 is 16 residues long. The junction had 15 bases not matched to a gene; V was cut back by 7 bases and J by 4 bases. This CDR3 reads CASTIRGLRGGTEAFF. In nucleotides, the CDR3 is TGTGCCAGCACCATAAGGGGGCTACGGGGAGGCACTGAAGCTTTCTTT.

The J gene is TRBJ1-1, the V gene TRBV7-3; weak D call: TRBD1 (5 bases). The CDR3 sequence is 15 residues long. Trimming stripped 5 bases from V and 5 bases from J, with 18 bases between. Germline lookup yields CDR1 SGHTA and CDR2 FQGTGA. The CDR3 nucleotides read TGTGCCAGCAGCCCCAATCAGGGTAGAGGGACTGAAGCTTTCTTT. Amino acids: CASSPNQGRGTEAFF.

In DNA, the CDR3 is TGTGCCAGCAGCCACTCCACAACCTACGAGCAGTACTTC. Translation gives CASSHSTTYEQYF. The chain joins TRBV4-2 to TRBJ2-7, with D unresolved. V gave up 3 bases and J gave up 2 bases, with 8 bases separating them. This CDR3 contains 13 residues. From germline, CDR1 is LGHNA and CDR2 YNFKEQ.

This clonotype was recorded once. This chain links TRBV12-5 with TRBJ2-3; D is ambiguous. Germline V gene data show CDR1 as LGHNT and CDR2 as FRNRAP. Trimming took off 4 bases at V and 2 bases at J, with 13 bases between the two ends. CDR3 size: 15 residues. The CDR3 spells CASGSISVHTDTQYF. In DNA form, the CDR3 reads TGTGCTAGTGGTTCAATTTCGGTGCACACAGATACGCAGTATTTT.

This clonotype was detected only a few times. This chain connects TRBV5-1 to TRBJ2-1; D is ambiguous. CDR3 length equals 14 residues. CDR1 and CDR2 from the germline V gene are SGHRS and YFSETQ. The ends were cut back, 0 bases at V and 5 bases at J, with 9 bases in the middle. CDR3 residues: CASSLGPSNNEQFF. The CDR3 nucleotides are TGCGCCAGCAGCTTGGGTCCGTCGAACAATGAGCAGTTCTTC.

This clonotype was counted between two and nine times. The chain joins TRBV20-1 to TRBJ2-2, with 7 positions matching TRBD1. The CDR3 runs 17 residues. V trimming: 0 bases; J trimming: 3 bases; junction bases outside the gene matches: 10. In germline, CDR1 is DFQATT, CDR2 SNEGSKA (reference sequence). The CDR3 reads CSARDGLQGFDTGELFF. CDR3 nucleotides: TGCAGTGCTAGAGATGGTTTACAGGGGTTCGACACCGGGGAGCTGTTTTTT.

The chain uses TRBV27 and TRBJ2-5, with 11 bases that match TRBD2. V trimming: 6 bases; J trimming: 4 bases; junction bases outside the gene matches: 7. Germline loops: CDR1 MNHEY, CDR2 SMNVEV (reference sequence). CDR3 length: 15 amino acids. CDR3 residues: CASRLSGRARETQYF. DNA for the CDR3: TGTGCCAGCAGACTTAGCGGGAGGGCCCGAGAGACCCAGTACTTC.

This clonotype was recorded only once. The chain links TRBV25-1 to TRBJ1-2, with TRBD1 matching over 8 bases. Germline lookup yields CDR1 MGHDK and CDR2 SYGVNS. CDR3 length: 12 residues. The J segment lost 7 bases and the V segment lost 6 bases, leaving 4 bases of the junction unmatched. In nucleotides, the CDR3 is TGTGCCAGCAGGACGACAGGGGCTGGCTACACCTTC. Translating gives CASRTTGAGYTF.

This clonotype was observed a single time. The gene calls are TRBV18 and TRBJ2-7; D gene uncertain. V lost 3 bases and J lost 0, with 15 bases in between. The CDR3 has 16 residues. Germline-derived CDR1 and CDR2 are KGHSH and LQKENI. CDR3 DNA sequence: TGTGCCAGCTCACCCTATACAACGACCCTCTCCTACGAGCAGTACTTC. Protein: CASSPYTTTLSYEQYF.

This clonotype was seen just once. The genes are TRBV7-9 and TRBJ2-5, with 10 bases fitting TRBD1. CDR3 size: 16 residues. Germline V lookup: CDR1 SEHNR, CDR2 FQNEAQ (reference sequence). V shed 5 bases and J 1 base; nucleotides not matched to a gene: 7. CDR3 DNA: TGTGCCAGCAGCGCGCGACAGGGGGCAGGCCAAGAGACCCAGTACTTC. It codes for CASSARQGAGQETQYF.

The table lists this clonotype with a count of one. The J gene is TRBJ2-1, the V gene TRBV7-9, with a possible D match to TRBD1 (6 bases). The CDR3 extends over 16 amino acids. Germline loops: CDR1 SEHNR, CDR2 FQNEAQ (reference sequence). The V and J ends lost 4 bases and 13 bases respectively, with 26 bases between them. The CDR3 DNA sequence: TGTGCCAGCAGCTCCCTCCGGGGCTCGGACAGAGAGACCCAGTTCTTC. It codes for CASSSLRGSDRETQFF.

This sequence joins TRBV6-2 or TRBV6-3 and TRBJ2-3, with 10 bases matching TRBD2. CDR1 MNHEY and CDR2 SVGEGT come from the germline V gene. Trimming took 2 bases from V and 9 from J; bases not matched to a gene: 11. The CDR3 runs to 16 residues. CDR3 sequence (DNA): TGTGCCAGCAGTTACGGGAAGCGGGGGGGGAGACTCACGCAGTATTTT. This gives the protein CASSYGKRGGRLTQYF.

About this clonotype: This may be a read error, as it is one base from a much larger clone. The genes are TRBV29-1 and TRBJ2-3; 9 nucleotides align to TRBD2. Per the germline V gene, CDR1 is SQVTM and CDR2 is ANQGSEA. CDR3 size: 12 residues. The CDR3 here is CIIAGVTDTQYF. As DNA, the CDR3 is TGCATTATAGCGGGAGTGACAGATACGCAGTATTTT.